These 21 T cell receptor beta chains came from one sample sequenced in a study of blood T cell repertoires in COVID-19. Some clones are missing from TCRdb's copy, which holds only in-frame ones; the method was immunoSEQ multiplex PCR. The sample lists 150,000 to 200,000 clones, approximately 85% occurring once. Sequencing was performed on PBMCs or T cells enriched from blood (not recorded which). Receptors originate from a woman in her late teens or twenties who had recovered from COVID-19.

The rearrangement joins TRBV30 to TRBJ2-4, with D unclear. Trimming shortened V by 5 bases and J by 1 base, and 9 bases separated the two germline ends. CDR3 size: 13 residues. Germline CDR1 and CDR2: GTSNPN and SVGIG (reference sequence). DNA for the CDR3: TGTGCCTGGTCTGCGGCGGCCAAAAACATTCAGTACTTC. Translated: CAWSAAAKNIQYF. Filled out from reference TRBV30 and TRBJ2-4, the complete variable domain reads SQTIHQWPATLVQPVGSPLSLECTVEGTSNPNLYWYRQAAGRGLQLLFYSVGIGQISSEVPQNLSASRPQDRQFILSSKKLLLSDSGFYLCAWSAAAKNIQYFGAGTRLSVL.

The V call is TRBV28, the J call TRBJ2-7, with a weak D call TRBD1 (5 bases). Germline CDR1 and CDR2: MDHEN and SYDVKM. Trimming cost V 8 bases and J 0 bases, with 14 bases left between them. This CDR3 is 14 amino acids long. As DNA, the CDR3 is TGTGCCAGCGGGTATAGACAGAGCTCCTACGAGCAGTACTTC. This codes for CASGYRQSSYEQYF.

The genes are TRBV6-5 and TRBJ2-2; 9 bases line up with TRBD2. CDR3 size: 15 residues. With V trimmed by 7 bases and J by 3 bases, 6 bases remained unmatched. Germline V lookup: CDR1 MNHEY, CDR2 SVGAGI. CDR3 nucleotide sequence: TGTGCCAGCAAGCTAGCGGGATTTCACACCGGGGAGCTGTTTTTT. This translates into CASKLAGFHTGELFF.

This chain links TRBV19 with TRBJ1-6; 9 bases match TRBD1. The ends lost 9 bases at V and 9 bases at J; junction bases unmatched: 9. Germline CDR1 is LNHDA and CDR2 is SQIVND (reference sequence). The CDR3 is made up of 14 amino acids. CDR3 residues: CASNHGTGSSPLHF. The CDR3 nucleotides are TGTGCCAGCAACCATGGGACAGGGAGTTCACCCCTCCACTTT.

The chain combines TRBV11-2 with TRBJ2-5; a possible D gene is TRBD2 (6 bases). V gave up 3 bases and J gave up 2 bases, with 10 bases separating them. The CDR3 is 14 residues long. The germline V gene encodes CDR1 SGHAT and CDR2 FQNNGV. CDR3 DNA: TGTGCCAGCAGCTTCATTAGCGGTCAAGAGACCCAGTACTTC. Residues: CASSFISGQETQYF.

V and J are TRBV6-2 or TRBV6-3 and TRBJ2-5, with 9 nucleotides matching TRBD1. CDR1 is MNHEY and CDR2 is SVGEGT in the germline V gene. The length of the CDR3 is 13 residues. The J segment lost 9 bases and the V segment lost 5 bases, leaving 7 bases of the junction unmatched. The CDR3 protein is CASSPGQGWAQYF. The CDR3 DNA reads TGTGCCAGCAGTCCGGGACAGGGATGGGCCCAGTACTTC.

This chain joins TRBV10-3 and TRBJ1-4; 7 bases line up with TRBD1. Germline assignment: CDR1 ENHRY and CDR2 SYGVKD. The CDR3 runs 15 residues. V trimming: 0 bases; J trimming: 5 bases; junction bases outside the gene matches: 3. The CDR3 DNA follows: TGTGCCATCAGTGAGTCGGACAGGCCGAATGAAAAACTGTTTTTT. Its protein is CAISESDRPNEKLFF.

This chain connects TRBV11-3 to TRBJ1-3; no definite D call. The CDR3 loop spans 16 amino acids. Trimming took 0 bases from V and 0 from J, leaving 9 bases between them. CDR1 is SGHNT, CDR2 YENEEA, per germline. CDR3 DNA: TGTGCCAGCAGCTTAGATCCGGGGAGCTCTGGAAACACCATATATTTT. This gives the protein CASSLDPGSSGNTIYF.

This clone was seen a few times. This chain links TRBV7-2 with TRBJ1-5; D unclear. The germline V gene encodes CDR1 SGHTA and CDR2 FQGNSA. V was trimmed by 7 bases and J by 0 bases, leaving 16 bases between them. There are 16 residues in the CDR3. The CDR3 nucleotides read TGTGCCAGCAACGACTTGGGAGAAAATAGCAATCAGCCCCAGCATTTT. It translates to CASNDLGENSNQPQHF.

This chain connects TRBV9 to TRBJ1-5, with 7 nucleotides matching TRBD1. Germline V lookup: CDR1 SGDLS, CDR2 YYNGEE. This CDR3 region has 15 residues. V lost 4 bases, J lost 3 bases, and 7 bases stayed unmatched. CDR3 in amino acids: CASSRDSIYNQPQHF. The CDR3 DNA reads TGTGCCAGCAGCCGGGACAGTATTTACAATCAGCCCCAGCATTTT.

The chain joins TRBV5-1 to TRBJ2-7; D possibly corresponds to TRBD1 (6 bases). Trimming left V 0 bases short and J 2 bases short, with 12 bases between. In germline, CDR1 is SGHRS, CDR2 YFSETQ. The CDR3 loop spans 15 amino acids. The CDR3 here is CASSLGSGTTYEQYF. The CDR3 DNA sequence: TGCGCCAGCAGCTTGGGGTCTGGGACAACCTACGAGCAGTACTTC.

This clone was detected once. The genes are TRBV6-5 and TRBJ1-5, with 8 bases lining up with TRBD1. Trimming removed 5 bases from V and 4 bases from J; junction bases left unmatched: 7. Germline V CDR1 and CDR2: MNHEY, SVGAGI. The CDR3 totals 15 residues. CDR3 nucleotides: TGTGCCAGCAGTCGGGACAGGCCCTATAATCAGCCCCAGCATTTT. It codes for CASSRDRPYNQPQHF.

This rearrangement joins TRBV27 to TRBJ2-2, with D possibly matching TRBD1 (5 bases). Germline CDR1 and CDR2: MNHEY and SMNVEV (reference sequence). V lost 1 base and J 6 bases, leaving 15 bases between the germline ends. The length of the CDR3 is 16 residues. In nucleotides, the CDR3 is TGTGCCAGCAGTTTATACAGGACCCAACACCCCGGGGAGCTGTTTTTT. This sequence encodes CASSLYRTQHPGELFF.

Worth noting for this clone: An end of the junction differs from the germline gene, which may be a read error. The chain recombines TRBV6-5 with TRBJ2-2, with 10 bases that match TRBD1. Germline V lookup: CDR1 MNHEY, CDR2 SVGAGI. The CDR3 runs to 15 residues. DNA of the CDR3: TGTGCCAGCACGACAGGGGGCGTCTCAATCGGGGGGCTGTTTTTT. Encoded protein: CASTTGGVSIGGLFF.

About this clone: One end of the junction fails to match germline, which may point to a read error. The V gene is TRBV28, the J gene TRBJ1-5, with D possibly matching TRBD1 (5 bases). This CDR3 comprises 12 residues. Germline V CDR1 and CDR2: MDHEN, SYDVKM. The CDR3 here is CASRNPGLNINF. CDR3 coding DNA: TGTGCCAGCAGAAACCCGGGACTGAACATCAATTTT.

The chain is built from TRBV29-1 and TRBJ1-1, with 7 bases aligning to TRBD1. The CDR3 loop spans 13 amino acids. The germline gives CDR1 SQVTM, CDR2 ANQGSEA. Losses at the gene ends were 4 bases for V and 5 bases for J; bases not matched to a gene: 7. For the CDR3, the DNA is TGCAGCGTTGCCGGGGACAGCGGGACTGAAGCTTTCTTT. Protein: CSVAGDSGTEAFF. The entire variable domain, with the rest obtained from reference TRBV29-1 and TRBJ1-1, is as follows: SAVISQKPSRDICQRGTSLTIQCQVDSQVTMMFWYRQQPGQSLTLIATANQGSEATYESGFVIDKFPISRPNLTFSTLTVSNMSPEDSSIYLCSVAGDSGTEAFFGQGTRLTVV.

This clone was observed once. The chain is built from TRBV5-1 and TRBJ2-5, with 8 positions matching TRBD1. Germline-derived CDR1 and CDR2 are SGHRS and YFSETQ. The CDR3 has 16 amino acids. Losses at the gene ends were 4 bases for V and 1 base for J; bases not matched to a gene: 9. In DNA form, the CDR3 reads TGCGCCAGCAGCCGGCGGGACAGGAGCGCCCAAGAGACCCAGTACTTC. Its protein product is CASSRRDRSAQETQYF.

The rearrangement links TRBV27 to TRBJ2-3; no clear D. V lost 3 bases, J lost 2 bases, and 9 bases lay in between. Germline CDR1 reads MNHEY; CDR2 reads SMNVEV (reference sequence). The CDR3 runs 14 residues. The CDR3 region has the DNA TGTGCCAGCAGTTTTTCGTCCTTCACAGATACGCAGTATTTT. Protein: CASSFSSFTDTQYF.

The CDR3 bases are TGTGCCAGCAGAAAAGGTGGGAGCTCCGGGGAGCTGTTTTTT. As protein: CASRKGGSSGELFF. The chain employs TRBV11-3 and TRBJ2-2, with TRBD2 as a possible D gene (5 bases). The germline gives CDR1 SGHNT, CDR2 YENEEA. Trimming removed 6 bases at V and 6 bases at J, with 14 bases between. There are 14 residues in the CDR3.

This CDR3 reads CASSYARTANGYTF. The CDR3 DNA reads TGTGCCAGCAGTTACGCGAGGACAGCTAATGGCTACACCTTC. The genes are TRBV6-5 and TRBJ1-2, with D tentatively TRBD1 (6 bases). Germline V gene sequence: CDR1 MNHEY, CDR2 SVGAGI. This CDR3 has 14 amino acids. V lost 2 bases and J 6 bases, leaving 13 bases between the germline ends.

The chain joins TRBV4-1 to TRBJ2-1; 8 bases align to TRBD2. The CDR3 covers 15 residues. Germline CDR1 MGHRA, CDR2 YSYEKL. The J segment lost 0 bases and the V segment lost 4 bases, leaving 2 bases of the junction unmatched. The CDR3: CASSPLADSYNEQFF. DNA for the CDR3: TGCGCCAGCAGCCCACTAGCGGACTCCTACAATGAGCAGTTCTTC.